The 25 T cell receptor beta chains presented below share a single source sample, sequenced in a study of T cell responses to AZD1222 COVID-19 vaccine (dated by TCRdb to the early 2020s). The sample's time point label is to be understood as: baseline before first vaccination. The method was the immunoSEQ multiplex PCR assay. The source is immuneACCESS, and TCRdb retained only in-frame sequences with V and J called. Part of the clones is not carried over; for the studies checked, unresolved V genes explain less than half of this, and the remainder is unexplained. The sample table lists 150,000 or so clones, roughly nine tenths of them with a count of one. The top ten clonotypes cover 5.1% of the sample. The sequencing here drew on peripheral blood, taken on day 0 of AZD1222 vaccination. The receptor set was obtained from an adult in good health.

The chain carries TRBV19 and TRBJ1-5; D unresolved. With 1 base removed from V and 4 bases from J, the gap between germline ends came to 17 bases. There are 17 residues in the CDR3. Germline V gives CDR1 LNHDA, CDR2 SQIVND (reference sequence). The chain's CDR3 is CASSIVQSLGPNQPQHF. CDR3 coding DNA: TGTGCCAGTAGTATAGTACAGAGCCTTGGGCCGAATCAGCCCCAGCATTTT. The full variable domain, in which reference TRBV19 and TRBJ1-5 provide the parts outside the CDR3, is DGGITQSPKYLFRKEGQNVTLSCEQNLNHDAMYWYRQDPGQGLRLIYYSQIVNDFQKGDIAEGYSVSREKKESFPLTVTSAQKNPTAFYLCASSIVQSLGPNQPQHFGDGTRLSIL.

V gene TRBV6-2 or TRBV6-3 combines with J gene TRBJ2-1; D is unclear. Trimming cost V 2 bases and J 14 bases, with 13 bases left between them. Germline V gene data show CDR1 as MNHEY and CDR2 as SVGEGT. The CDR3 has 12 amino acids. CDR3 in amino acids: CASSYGRIDEFF. The DNA of the CDR3 is TGTGCCAGCAGTTACGGGCGGATAGATGAGTTCTTC.

The chain carries TRBV9 and TRBJ2-1, with D possibly TRBD2 on 6 matching bases. Germline V lookup: CDR1 SGDLS, CDR2 YYNGEE. With 7 bases removed from V and 6 bases from J, the gap between germline ends came to 14 bases. The CDR3 has 13 amino acids. The chain's CDR3 is CASSGTQVNEQFF. CDR3 sequence (DNA): TGTGCCAGCTCCGGGACTCAGGTCAATGAGCAGTTCTTC.

The rearrangement links TRBV19 to TRBJ1-2; TRBD1 agrees at 8 bases. The trim removed 6 bases at V and 1 base at J, leaving 4 bases unmatched. Germline V gene sequence: CDR1 LNHDA, CDR2 SQIVND (reference sequence). The CDR3 runs 14 residues. The chain's CDR3 is CASRETGDNYGYTF. DNA for the CDR3: TGTGCCAGTAGAGAGACAGGGGATAACTATGGCTACACCTTC.

The chain carries TRBV5-5 and TRBJ1-5; 12 bases are a match to TRBD1. The trim removed 0 bases at V and 1 base at J, leaving 8 bases unmatched. Germline lookup yields CDR1 SGHKS and CDR2 YYEKEE (reference sequence). The CDR3 covers 19 residues. CDR3 amino acids: CASSLVLGQGALSNQPQHF. The CDR3 DNA reads TGTGCCAGCAGCTTGGTATTGGGACAGGGGGCTTTGAGCAATCAGCCCCAGCATTTT.

This chain joins TRBV28 and TRBJ1-5; D is ambiguous. This CDR3 is built from 16 residues. Trimming took 2 bases from V and 4 from J, leaving 15 bases between them. CDR1 and CDR2 (germline): MDHEN, SYDVKM. The CDR3 loop reads CASSLLVSGSNQPQHF. Written as DNA, the CDR3 is TGTGCCAGCAGTTTACTCGTCAGCGGATCTAATCAGCCCCAGCATTTT. The entire variable domain, with the rest obtained from reference TRBV28 and TRBJ1-5, is as follows: DVKVTQSSRYLVKRTGEKVFLECVQDMDHENMFWYRQDPGLGLRLIYFSYDVKMKEKGDIPEGYSVSREKKERFSLILESASTNQTSMYLCASSLLVSGSNQPQHFGDGTRLSIL.

On this clone itself: In the same sample, other DNA sequences code for this CDR3. The chain has TRBV28 and TRBJ2-7, with TRBD1 matching over 9 bases. The germline V gene has CDR1 MDHEN and CDR2 SYDVKM. J was trimmed by 4 bases and V by 3 bases; bases with no gene match: 4. CDR3 size: 14 residues. CDR3 loop: CASSLTGGRYEQYF. DNA for the CDR3: TGTGCCAGCAGTTTGACAGGGGGTAGGTACGAGCAGTACTTC.

On this clone itself: Different DNA sequences within this sample yield the same CDR3. The V gene is TRBV2, the J gene TRBJ1-1, with D possibly being TRBD1 (6 bases). The CDR3 contains 13 residues. Germline V CDR1 and CDR2: SNHLY, FYNNEI. With 7 bases removed from V and 0 bases from J, the gap between germline ends came to 9 bases. In DNA, the CDR3 is TGTGCCAGCAACAGGGAAGTGAACACTGAAGCTTTCTTT. Translated, it gives CASNREVNTEAFF.

About this clone itself: Other DNA sequences in the same sample also yield this CDR3. This rearrangement joins TRBV7-3 to TRBJ2-3, with 14 positions matching TRBD2. CDR1 is SGHTA and CDR2 is FQGTGA in the germline V gene. V was clipped by 2 bases and J by 4 bases; unmatched bases: 2. The CDR3 sequence is 16 residues long. The CDR3 bases are TGTGCCAGCAGCTTAGGACTAGCGGGAGGATCAGATACGCAGTATTTT. This gives the protein CASSLGLAGGSDTQYF.

The chain has TRBV7-7 and TRBJ2-7, with D possibly matching TRBD1 (6 bases). Germline CDR1 is SSHAT and CDR2 is FNYEAQ (reference sequence). Trimming removed 5 bases at V and 0 bases at J, with 14 bases between. The CDR3 is 15 amino acids. The CDR3 DNA reads as TGTGCCAGCAGCAGCCAACAGGGCCCCTCCTACGAGCAGTACTTC. This sequence encodes CASSSQQGPSYEQYF.

For this clone: The same CDR3 is also encoded by other DNA sequences in this sample. DNA of the CDR3: TGTGCCAGTAGCATGGGATGGGACGACGAGCAGTACTTC. Encoded protein: CASSMGWDDEQYF. The gene calls are TRBV19 and TRBJ2-7; the D gene could be TRBD1 or TRBD2 (5 bases each). This CDR3 is built from 13 residues. The V and J ends lost 6 bases and 5 bases respectively, with 14 bases between them. CDR1 and CDR2 (germline): LNHDA, SQIVND (reference sequence).

This clone was seen just once. The chain uses TRBV7-3 and TRBJ1-2; D unresolved. This CDR3 is built from 13 residues. In germline, CDR1 is SGHTA, CDR2 FQGTGA. Trimming stripped 2 bases from V and 3 bases from J, with 7 bases between. The CDR3 loop reads CASSLQPHYGYTF. The CDR3 coding sequence is TGTGCCAGCAGCTTACAGCCCCACTATGGCTACACCTTC.

The J gene is TRBJ2-3, the V gene TRBV5-1; a possible D gene is TRBD1 (6 bases). The CDR3 consists of 16 residues. Germline V gene lookup returns CDR1 SGHRS and CDR2 YFSETQ. V was cut by 0 bases and J by 0 bases, with 11 bases left in between. CDR3 in amino acids: CASSLVGTRSTDTQYF. The CDR3 nucleotides are TGCGCCAGCAGCTTGGTGGGGACAAGAAGCACAGATACGCAGTATTTT.

This sequence joins TRBV10-1 and TRBJ1-2; D might be TRBD1 (5 bases). Trimming removed 2 bases at V and 4 bases at J, with 11 bases between. The CDR3 totals 14 residues. Germline lookup yields CDR1 WNHNN and CDR2 SYGVQD (reference sequence). CDR3 loop: CASSENTGGYGYTF. The CDR3 region has the DNA TGCGCCAGCAGTGAGAATACGGGGGGCTATGGCTACACCTTC.

The chain has TRBV18 and TRBJ2-7, with D uncertain. Trimming stripped 2 bases from V and 4 bases from J, with 12 bases between. The CDR3 sequence is 14 residues long. CDR1 is KGHSH and CDR2 is LQKENI in the germline V gene. CDR3 residues: CASSPYAKDYEQYF. The CDR3 bases are TGTGCCAGCTCACCATACGCGAAAGATTACGAGCAGTACTTC.

The chain carries TRBV28 and TRBJ1-5; D gene ambiguous. The V gene lost 3 bases and the J gene lost 1 base, with 13 bases spanning the gap. Germline V CDR1 and CDR2: MDHEN, SYDVKM. CDR3 length equals 16 residues. CDR3: CASSFARSGSNQPQHF. CDR3 DNA sequence: TGTGCCAGCAGTTTTGCACGATCCGGCAGCAATCAGCCCCAGCATTTT.

J is TRBJ2-1 and V is TRBV18; 10 nucleotides match TRBD2. The germline V gene encodes CDR1 KGHSH and CDR2 LQKENI. V lost 0 bases, J lost 1 base, and 6 bases stayed unmatched. This CDR3 has 18 residues. CDR3 in DNA: TGTGCCAGCTCACCACCGAAGCGGGAGGGCGGTTCCTACAATGAGCAGTTCTTC. Residues: CASSPPKREGGSYNEQFF.

The chain is built from TRBV6-2 or TRBV6-3 and TRBJ2-7, with D perhaps TRBD2 (6 bases). Per germline, CDR1 MNHEY and CDR2 SVGEGT. The CDR3 is 14 residues long. Trimming removed 4 bases at V and 5 bases at J, with 15 bases between. CDR3 in amino acids: CASSFRDFLNEQYF. The CDR3 nucleotides read TGTGCCAGCAGTTTCCGGGACTTTCTAAACGAGCAGTACTTC.

The chain combines TRBV28 with TRBJ2-1; 9 positions agree with TRBD2. V was pared by 2 bases and J by 16 bases, with 12 bases of the junction left unmatched. This CDR3 contains 14 residues. Germline CDR1 MDHEN, CDR2 SYDVKM. CDR3 protein: CASSLPAGGLQRFF. In DNA, the CDR3 is TGTGCCAGCAGTTTACCAGCGGGAGGTCTCCAGCGATTCTTC.

This clone was seen at least ten times. The chain combines TRBV28 with TRBJ2-7; perhaps TRBD1 as D (6 bases). This CDR3 region has 16 residues. V lost 6 bases and J lost 1, with 19 bases in between. The germline CDR1 and CDR2 sequences are MDHEN and SYDVKM. The CDR3 loop is CASRRTAGAESYEQYF. The DNA for the CDR3 is TGTGCCAGCAGACGTACCGCAGGGGCTGAATCCTACGAGCAGTACTTC. Looking up the rest from reference TRBV28 and TRBJ2-7 gives the full variable domain: DVKVTQSSRYLVKRTGEKVFLECVQDMDHENMFWYRQDPGLGLRLIYFSYDVKMKEKGDIPEGYSVSREKKERFSLILESASTNQTSMYLCASRRTAGAESYEQYFGPGTRLTVT.

The sample holds a few counts of this clone. CDR3 sequence (DNA): TGTGCCAGCAGCCGACACACGGAGGGCAGGGCTAATGAAAAACTGTTTTTT. It yields the protein CASSRHTEGRANEKLFF. This sequence joins TRBV3-1 (or the pseudogene TRBV3-2) and TRBJ1-4, with D possibly matching TRBD1 (5 bases). V was cut by 4 bases and J by 3 bases, with 18 bases left in between. The CDR3 extends over 17 amino acids. Germline lookup yields CDR1 LGHDT and CDR2 YNNKEL (reference sequence).

This clone was seen only once. The chain links TRBV10-1 to TRBJ2-3, with D hard to call. The V and J ends lost 6 bases and 2 bases respectively, with 3 bases between them. There are 11 residues in the CDR3. The germline CDR1 and CDR2 sequences are WNHNN and SYGVQD (reference sequence). CDR3 sequence: CASSVTDTQYF. The CDR3 bases are TGCGCCAGCAGCGTCACAGATACGCAGTATTTT.

The chain combines TRBV7-8 with TRBJ2-3; no clear D. CDR3 length: 15 residues. V gave up 6 bases and J gave up 5 bases, with 18 bases separating them. From germline, CDR1 is SGHVS and CDR2 FQNEAQ. The CDR3, as DNA: TGTGCCAGCAGGATCTTTCCTCTCGCGGTAGATACGCAGTATTTT. Its translation: CASRIFPLAVDTQYF.

This clone was observed once. V is TRBV11-2 and J is TRBJ1-1; 7 bases fit TRBD1. Germline assignment: CDR1 SGHAT and CDR2 FQNNGV. The J segment lost 3 bases and the V segment lost 5 bases, leaving 15 bases of the junction unmatched. This CDR3 has 17 residues. In DNA form, the CDR3 reads TGTGCCAGCAGCCGATACCGGACAGGAGCCAAGGACACTGAAGCTTTCTTT. As protein: CASSRYRTGAKDTEAFF.

The count of this clone is one. The rearrangement links TRBV4-3 to TRBJ2-2; D gene uncertain. Germline values: CDR1 LGHNA, CDR2 YSLEER. The V gene lost 3 bases and the J gene lost 1 base, with 6 bases spanning the gap. The length of the CDR3 is 14 residues. The chain's CDR3 is CASSHALNTGELFF. The CDR3 DNA follows: TGCGCCAGCAGCCATGCCCTGAACACCGGGGAGCTGTTTTTT.